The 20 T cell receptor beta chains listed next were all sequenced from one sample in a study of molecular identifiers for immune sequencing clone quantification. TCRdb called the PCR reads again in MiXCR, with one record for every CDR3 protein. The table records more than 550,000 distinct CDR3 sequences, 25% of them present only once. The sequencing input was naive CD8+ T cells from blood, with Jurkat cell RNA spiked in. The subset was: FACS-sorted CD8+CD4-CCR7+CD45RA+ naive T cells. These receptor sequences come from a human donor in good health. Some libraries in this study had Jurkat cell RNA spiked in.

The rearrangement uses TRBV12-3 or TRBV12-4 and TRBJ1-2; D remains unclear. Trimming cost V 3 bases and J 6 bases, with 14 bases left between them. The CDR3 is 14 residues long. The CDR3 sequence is CASSFGVVRDGYTF. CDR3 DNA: TGTGCCAGCAGTTTCGGGGTTGTGAGGGATGGCTACACCTTC.

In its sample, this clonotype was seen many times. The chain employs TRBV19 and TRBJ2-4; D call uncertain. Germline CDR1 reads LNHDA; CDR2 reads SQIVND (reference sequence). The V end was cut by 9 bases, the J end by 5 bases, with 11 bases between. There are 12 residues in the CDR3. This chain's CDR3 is CASGPTENIQYF. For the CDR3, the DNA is TGTGCCAGCGGACCGACCGAAAACATTCAGTACTTC.

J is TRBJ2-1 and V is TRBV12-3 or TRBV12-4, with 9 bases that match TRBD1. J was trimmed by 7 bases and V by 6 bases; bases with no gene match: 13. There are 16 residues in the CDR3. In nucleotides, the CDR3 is TGTGCCAGCAGGCAGCCCCCCGGGACAGGGATGAATGAGCAGTTCTTC. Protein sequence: CASRQPPGTGMNEQFF.

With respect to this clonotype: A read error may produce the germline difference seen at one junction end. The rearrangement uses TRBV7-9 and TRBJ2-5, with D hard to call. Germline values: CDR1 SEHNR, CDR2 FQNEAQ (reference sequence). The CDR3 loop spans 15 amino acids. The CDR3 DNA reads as TGTGCCTGCAGCCCGCCGGACCGCGGACAAGAGACCCAGTACTTC. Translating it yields CACSPPDRGQETQYF.

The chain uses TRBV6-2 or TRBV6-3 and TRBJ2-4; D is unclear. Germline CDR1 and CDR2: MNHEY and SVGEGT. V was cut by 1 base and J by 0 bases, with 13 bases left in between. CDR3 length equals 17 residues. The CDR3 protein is CASSYFSRTLAKNIQYF. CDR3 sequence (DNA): TGTGCCAGCAGTTACTTTTCCAGGACGTTAGCCAAAAACATTCAGTACTTC.

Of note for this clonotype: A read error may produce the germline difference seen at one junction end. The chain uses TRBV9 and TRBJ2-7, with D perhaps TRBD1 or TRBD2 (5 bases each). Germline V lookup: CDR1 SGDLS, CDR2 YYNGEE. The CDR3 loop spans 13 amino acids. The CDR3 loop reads CASNVGDGGEQYF. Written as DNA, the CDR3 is TGTGCCAGCAACGTAGGAGATGGGGGCGAGCAGTACTTC.

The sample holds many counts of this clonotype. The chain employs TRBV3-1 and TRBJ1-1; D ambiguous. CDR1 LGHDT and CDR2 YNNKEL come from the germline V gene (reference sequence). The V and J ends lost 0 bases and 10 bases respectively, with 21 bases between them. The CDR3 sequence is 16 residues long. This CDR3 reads CASSQDAHLLPLGAFF. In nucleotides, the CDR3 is TGTGCCAGCAGCCAAGATGCCCACCTTCTGCCCCTGGGAGCTTTCTTT. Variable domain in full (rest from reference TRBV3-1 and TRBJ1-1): DTAVSQTPKYLVTQMGNDKSIKCEQNLGHDTMYWYKQDSKKFLKIMFSYNNKELIINETVPNRFSPKSPDKAHLNLHINSLELGDSAVYFCASSQDAHLLPLGAFFGQGTRLTVV.

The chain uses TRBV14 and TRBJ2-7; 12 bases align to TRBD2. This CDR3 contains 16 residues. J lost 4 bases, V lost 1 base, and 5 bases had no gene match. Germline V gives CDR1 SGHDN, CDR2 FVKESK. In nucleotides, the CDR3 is TGTGCCAGCAGCCAAGGCCTAGCGGGAGGGCGGTACGAGCAGTACTTC. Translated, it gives CASSQGLAGGRYEQYF. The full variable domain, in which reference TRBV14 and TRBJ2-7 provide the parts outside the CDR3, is EAGVTQFPSHSVIEKGQTVTLRCDPISGHDNLYWYRRVMGKEIKFLLHFVKESKQDESGMPNNRFLAERTGGTYSTLKVQPAELEDSGVYFCASSQGLAGGRYEQYFGPGTRLTVT.

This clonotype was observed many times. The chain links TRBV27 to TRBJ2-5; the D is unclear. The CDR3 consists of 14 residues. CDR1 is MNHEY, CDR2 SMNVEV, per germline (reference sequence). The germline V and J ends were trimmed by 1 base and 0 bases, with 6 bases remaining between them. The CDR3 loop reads CASSLFGDQETQYF. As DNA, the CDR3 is TGTGCCAGCAGTTTATTTGGGGACCAAGAGACCCAGTACTTC.

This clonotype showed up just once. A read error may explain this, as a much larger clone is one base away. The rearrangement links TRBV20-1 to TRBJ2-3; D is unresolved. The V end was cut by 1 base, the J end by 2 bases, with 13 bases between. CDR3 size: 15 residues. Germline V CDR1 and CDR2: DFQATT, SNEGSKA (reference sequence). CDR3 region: CSARGVGHTTDTQYF. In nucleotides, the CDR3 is TGCAGTGCTAGAGGTGTGGGTCATACCACAGATACGCAGTATTTT.

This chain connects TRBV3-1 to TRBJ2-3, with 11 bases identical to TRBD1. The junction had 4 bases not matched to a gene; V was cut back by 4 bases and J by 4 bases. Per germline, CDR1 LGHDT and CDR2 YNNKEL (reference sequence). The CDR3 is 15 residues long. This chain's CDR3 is CASSPGTGGSDTQYF. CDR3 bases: TGTGCCAGCAGCCCGGGGACAGGGGGTTCAGATACGCAGTATTTT.

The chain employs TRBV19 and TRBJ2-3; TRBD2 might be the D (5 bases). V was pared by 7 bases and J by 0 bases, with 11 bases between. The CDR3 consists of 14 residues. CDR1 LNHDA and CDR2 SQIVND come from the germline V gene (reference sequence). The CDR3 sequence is CASMERISTDTQYF. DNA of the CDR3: TGTGCCAGTATGGAGCGGATTAGCACAGATACGCAGTATTTT.

The CDR3 sequence: CSAREVGQGTTDTQYF. As DNA, the CDR3 is TGCAGTGCCCGAGAGGTGGGACAGGGGACCACAGATACGCAGTATTTT. The genes are TRBV20-1 and TRBJ2-3; 10 nucleotides match TRBD1. With V trimmed by 6 bases and J by 2 bases, 11 bases remained unmatched. Germline loops: CDR1 DFQATT, CDR2 SNEGSKA (reference sequence). CDR3 length: 16 residues.

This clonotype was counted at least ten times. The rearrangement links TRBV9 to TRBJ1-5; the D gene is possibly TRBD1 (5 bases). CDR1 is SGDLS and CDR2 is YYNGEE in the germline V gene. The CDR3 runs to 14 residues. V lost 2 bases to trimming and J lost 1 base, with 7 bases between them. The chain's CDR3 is CASSVGGSNQPQHF. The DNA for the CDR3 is TGTGCCAGCAGCGTTGGGGGGAGCAATCAGCCCCAGCATTTT.

This CDR3 is CATSSAIRVEQYF. In DNA form, the CDR3 reads TGTGCCACCAGCAGCGCCATCAGGGTTGAGCAGTACTTC. The rearrangement uses TRBV15 and TRBJ2-7; TRBD1 might be the D (5 bases). The V and J ends lost 3 bases and 7 bases respectively, with 13 bases between them. The CDR3 has 13 amino acids. Germline assignment: CDR1 LNHNV and CDR2 YYDKDF (reference sequence).

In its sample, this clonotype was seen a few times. The CDR3: CASSLRGTELIGGYTF. CDR3 nucleotide sequence: TGTGCCAGCAGTTTACGAGGGACAGAACTAATAGGAGGCTACACCTTC. The chain has TRBV27 and TRBJ1-2; TRBD1 matches 7 bases. Per the germline V gene, CDR1 is MNHEY and CDR2 is SMNVEV (reference sequence). This CDR3 region has 16 residues. The V gene end was trimmed by 2 bases and the J gene end by 8 bases; junction bases not matched to a gene: 14.

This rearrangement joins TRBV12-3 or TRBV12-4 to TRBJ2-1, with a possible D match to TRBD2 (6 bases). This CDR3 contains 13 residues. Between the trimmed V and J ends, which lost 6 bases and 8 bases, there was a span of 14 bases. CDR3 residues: CASSWEAGYEQFF. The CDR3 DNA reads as TGTGCCAGCAGCTGGGAGGCGGGGTATGAGCAGTTCTTC.

The DNA for the CDR3 is TGTGCCAGCAGCCAATCTCAGGGGAGGACTGAAGCTTTCTTT. This gives the protein CASSQSQGRTEAFF. J is TRBJ1-1 and V is TRBV16; TRBD1 is a possible D gene (6 bases). Germline V CDR1 and CDR2: KGHSY, FQNENV. The length of the CDR3 is 14 residues. Trimming left V 0 bases short and J 5 bases short, with 10 bases between.

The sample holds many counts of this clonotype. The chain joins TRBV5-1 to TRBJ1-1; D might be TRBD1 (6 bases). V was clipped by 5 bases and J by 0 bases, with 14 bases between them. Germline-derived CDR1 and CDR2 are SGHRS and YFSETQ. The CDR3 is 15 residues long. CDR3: CASSYGGVMNTEAFF. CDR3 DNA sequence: TGCGCCAGCAGTTACGGGGGCGTCATGAACACTGAAGCTTTCTTT.

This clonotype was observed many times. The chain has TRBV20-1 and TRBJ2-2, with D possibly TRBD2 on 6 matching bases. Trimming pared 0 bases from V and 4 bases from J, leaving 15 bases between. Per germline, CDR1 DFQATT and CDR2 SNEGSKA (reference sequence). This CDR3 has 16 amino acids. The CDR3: CSARDQTSRGTGELFF. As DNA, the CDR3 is TGCAGTGCTAGAGATCAAACGTCGCGGGGCACCGGGGAGCTGTTTTTT.